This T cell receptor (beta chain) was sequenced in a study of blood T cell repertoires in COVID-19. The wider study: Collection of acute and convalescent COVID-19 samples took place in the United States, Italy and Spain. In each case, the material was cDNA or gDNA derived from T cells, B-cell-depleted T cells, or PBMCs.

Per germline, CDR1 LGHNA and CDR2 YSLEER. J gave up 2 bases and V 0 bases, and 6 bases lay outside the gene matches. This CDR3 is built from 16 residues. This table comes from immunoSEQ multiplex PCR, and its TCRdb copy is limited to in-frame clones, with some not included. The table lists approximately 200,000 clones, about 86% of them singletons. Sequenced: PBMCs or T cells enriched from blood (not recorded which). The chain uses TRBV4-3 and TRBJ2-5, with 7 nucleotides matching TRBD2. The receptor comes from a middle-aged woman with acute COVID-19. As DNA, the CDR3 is TGCGCCAGCAGCCAAGATACGGGGGGTGAGCAAGAGACCCAGTACTTC. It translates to CASSQDTGGEQETQYF.